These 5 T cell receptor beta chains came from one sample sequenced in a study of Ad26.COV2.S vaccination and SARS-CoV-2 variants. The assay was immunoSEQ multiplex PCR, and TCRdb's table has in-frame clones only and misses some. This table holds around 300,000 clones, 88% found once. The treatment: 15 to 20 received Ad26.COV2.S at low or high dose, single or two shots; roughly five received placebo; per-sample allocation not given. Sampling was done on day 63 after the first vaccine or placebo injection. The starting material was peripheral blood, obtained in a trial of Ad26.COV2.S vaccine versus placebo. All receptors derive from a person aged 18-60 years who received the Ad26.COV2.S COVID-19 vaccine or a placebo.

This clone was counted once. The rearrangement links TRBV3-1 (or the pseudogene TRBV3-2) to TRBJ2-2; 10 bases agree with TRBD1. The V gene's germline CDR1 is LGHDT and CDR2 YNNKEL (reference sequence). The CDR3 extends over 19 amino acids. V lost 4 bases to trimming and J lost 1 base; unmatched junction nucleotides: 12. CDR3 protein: CASSLGTGANLRNTGELFF. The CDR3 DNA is TGTGCCAGCAGCCTCGGGACAGGGGCGAACCTCAGGAACACCGGGGAGCTGTTTTTT.

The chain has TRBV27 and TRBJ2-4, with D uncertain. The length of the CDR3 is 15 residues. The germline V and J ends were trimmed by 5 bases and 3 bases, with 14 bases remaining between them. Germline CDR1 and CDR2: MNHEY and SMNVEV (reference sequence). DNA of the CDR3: TGTGCCAGCAGTCGAGACCGTTTAGGCAAAAACATTCAGTACTTC. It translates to CASSRDRLGKNIQYF.

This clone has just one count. CDR3 nucleotides: TGTGCCAGCAGCTCCAAAATGACGTCAGATACGCAGTATTTT. Translation: CASSSKMTSDTQYF. This chain links TRBV11-3 with TRBJ2-3; D unclear. Trimming took off 4 bases at V and 4 bases at J, with 12 bases between the two ends. Germline V gene sequence: CDR1 SGHNT, CDR2 YENEEA. The CDR3 covers 14 residues.

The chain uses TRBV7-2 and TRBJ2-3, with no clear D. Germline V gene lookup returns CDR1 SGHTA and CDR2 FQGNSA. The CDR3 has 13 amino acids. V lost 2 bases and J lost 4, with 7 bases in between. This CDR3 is CASSLLFSDTQYF. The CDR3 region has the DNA TGTGCCAGCAGCTTACTTTTTTCAGATACGCAGTATTTT. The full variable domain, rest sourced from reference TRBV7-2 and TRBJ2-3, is GAGVSQSPSNKVTEKGKDVELRCDPISGHTALYWYRQSLGQGLEFLIYFQGNSAPDKSGLPSDRFSAERTGGSVSTLTIQRTQQEDSAVYLCASSLLFSDTQYFGPGTRLTVL.

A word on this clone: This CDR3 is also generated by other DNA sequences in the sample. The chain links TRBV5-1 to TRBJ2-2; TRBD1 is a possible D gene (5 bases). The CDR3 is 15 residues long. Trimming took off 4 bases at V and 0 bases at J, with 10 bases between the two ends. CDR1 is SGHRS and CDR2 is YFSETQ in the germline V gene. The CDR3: CASSLRQPNTGELFF. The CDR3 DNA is TGCGCCAGCAGCCTACGACAGCCGAACACCGGGGAGCTGTTTTTT.